A selection of T cell receptor beta chains follows, all from one sample in a study of chemoradiotherapy in HPV16-positive cancers. Libraries were prepared by immunoSEQ multiplex PCR; TCRdb keeps only in-frame clonotypes and omits some of them. The sample yields roughly 1,400 clones, roughly 86% seen once. The input for sequencing was tumor tissue, taken from a patient who underwent chemoradiotherapy. The source of these receptors is a human donor with HPV-associated anogenital cancer. The CDR3 runs from the conserved cysteine through the conserved F or W.

v_call cdr3_aa
TRBV5-1 CASRGEELFGYTF
TRBV6-1 CASSGRNSPLHF
TRBV28 CASSFRANTGELFF
TRBV2 CASRTGQVSYGYTF
TRBV10-1 CASSEAYYNEQFF
TRBV7-9 CASSRLYRDTEAFF
TRBV30 CAWSKRGRKQETQYF
TRBV6-1 CASGPGENEKLFF
TRBV27 CASSLGTGITEQYF
TRBV10-3 CAISLSGGIDTQYF
TRBV28 CASRNRDRHYSNQPQHF
TRBV7-2 CASSPALRGAEAFF
TRBV7-2 CASSLAGRNTGELFF
TRBV9 CASSPRGVGSGTGELFF
TRBV5-3 CASSREGEAFF
TRBV7-6 CASSLVGNEQFF
TRBV30 CAWISRDSGANVLTF
TRBV30 CAWSARFGKTGGGETQYF
TRBV5-1 CASSVREPPDTQYF
TRBV19 CASKTEGRNTEAFF
TRBV19 CASNTGRVTGELFF
TRBV11-1 CASSSDFQETQYF
TRBV11-3 CASSLSSQSTETQYF
TRBV5-1 CASSLVPGTGSGHIATNEKLFF
TRBV7-9 CASSFSGGTGGETQYF
TRBV7-8 CASSSRDYPQSRANVLTF
TRBV5-1 CASSFLAADTQYF
TRBV9 CASSTEGGWETQYF
TRBV5-1 CASSLARSYTDTQYF
TRBV7-2 CASSFLAGFTGELFF
TRBV21-1 CASSKVDTGGELFF
TRBV5-5 CASSLNGWVQETQYF
TRBV27 CASSLRTDHEAFF
TRBV5-4 CASSLPRQGNTGELFF
TRBV7-2 CASSLAGPSGRDTQYF
TRBV12-5 CASGIGGDIEAFF
TRBV7-3 CASSLSGTGGRHGYTF
TRBV7-9 CASSQSGGADTQYF
TRBV18 CASSPRLRQGFQETQYF
TRBV5-4 CASSLPGGASTEAFF
TRBV13 CASSLGQGATGANVLTF
TRBV6-4 CASSATGPGANVLTF
TRBV7-9 CASSLTGTDLSGYTF